The next 2 T cell receptor beta chains were all read from a single sample in a study of blood T cell repertoires in COVID-19. The data were produced by immunoSEQ multiplex PCR, yet TCRdb's version contains in-frame clones alone and is incomplete. The sample has about 170,000 clones, 87% seen once. The specimen sequenced was peripheral blood. Receptor source: a man aged 18 to 30 with active or convalescent COVID-19.

V is TRBV24-1 and J is TRBJ2-3; 11 positions agree with TRBD2. V lost 3 bases, J lost 3 bases, and 7 bases stayed unmatched. Looked up from germline, CDR1 is KGHDR and CDR2 is SFDVKD. The CDR3 loop spans 17 amino acids. The CDR3 region has the DNA TGTGCCACCAGTGATAAAACTAGCGGGAGTTGGACAGATACGCAGTATTTT. Protein sequence: CATSDKTSGSWTDTQYF.

The J gene is TRBJ1-3, the V gene TRBV5-5, with D unclear. CDR1 is SGHKS and CDR2 is YYEKEE in the germline V gene (reference sequence). Trimming pared 1 base from V and 3 bases from J, leaving 11 bases between. The CDR3 consists of 15 residues. The CDR3 protein is CASSLSRGYGNTIYF. As DNA, the CDR3 is TGTGCCAGCAGCTTGAGTCGGGGTTATGGAAACACCATATATTTT. Complete variable domain (other parts from reference TRBV5-5 and TRBJ1-3): DAGVTQSPTHLIKTRGQQVTLRCSPISGHKSVSWYQQVLGQGPQFIFQYYEKEERGRGNFPDRFSARQFPNYSSELNVNALLLGDSALYLCASSLSRGYGNTIYFGEGSWLTVV.